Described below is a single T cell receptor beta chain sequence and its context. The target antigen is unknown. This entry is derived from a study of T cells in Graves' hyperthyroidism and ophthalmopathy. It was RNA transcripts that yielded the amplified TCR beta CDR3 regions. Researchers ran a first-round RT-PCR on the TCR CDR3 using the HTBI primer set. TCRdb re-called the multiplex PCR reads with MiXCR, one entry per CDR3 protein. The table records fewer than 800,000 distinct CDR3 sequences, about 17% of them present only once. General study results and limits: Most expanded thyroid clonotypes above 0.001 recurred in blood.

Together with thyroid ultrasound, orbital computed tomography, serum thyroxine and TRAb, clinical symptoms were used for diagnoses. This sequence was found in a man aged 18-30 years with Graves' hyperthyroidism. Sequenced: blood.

The DNA of the CDR3 is TGTGCCTGTTCCCCCTGGGGCTACGAGCAGTACTTC. Its translation is CACSPWGYEQYF. J is TRBJ2-7 and V is TRBV30, with D uncertain. V shed 6 bases and J shed 3 bases, with 12 bases lying between them. This CDR3 contains 12 residues. In germline, CDR1 is GTSNPN, CDR2 SVGIG (reference sequence).